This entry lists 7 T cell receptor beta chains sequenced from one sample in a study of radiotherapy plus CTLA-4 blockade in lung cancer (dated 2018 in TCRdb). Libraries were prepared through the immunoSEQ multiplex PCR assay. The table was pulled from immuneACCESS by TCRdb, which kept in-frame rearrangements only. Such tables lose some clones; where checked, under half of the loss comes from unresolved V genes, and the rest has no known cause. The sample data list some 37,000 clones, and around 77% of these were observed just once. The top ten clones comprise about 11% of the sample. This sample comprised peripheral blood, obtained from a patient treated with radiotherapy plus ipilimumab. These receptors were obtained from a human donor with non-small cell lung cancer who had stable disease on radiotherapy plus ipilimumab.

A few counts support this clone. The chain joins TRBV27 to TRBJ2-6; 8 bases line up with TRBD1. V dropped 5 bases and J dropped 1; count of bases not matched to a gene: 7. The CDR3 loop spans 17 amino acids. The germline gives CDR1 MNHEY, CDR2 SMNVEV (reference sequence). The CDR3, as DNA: TGTGCCAGCAGTCTGGGACAGGTAGGGTCTGGGGCCAACGTCCTGACTTTC. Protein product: CASSLGQVGSGANVLTF.

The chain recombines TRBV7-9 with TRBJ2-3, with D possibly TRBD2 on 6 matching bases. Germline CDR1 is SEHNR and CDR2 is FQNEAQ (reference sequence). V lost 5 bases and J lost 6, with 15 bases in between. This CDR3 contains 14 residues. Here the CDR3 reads CASSPYSGTDTQYF. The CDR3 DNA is TGTGCCAGCAGCCCATACTCGGGGACTGATACGCAGTATTTT.

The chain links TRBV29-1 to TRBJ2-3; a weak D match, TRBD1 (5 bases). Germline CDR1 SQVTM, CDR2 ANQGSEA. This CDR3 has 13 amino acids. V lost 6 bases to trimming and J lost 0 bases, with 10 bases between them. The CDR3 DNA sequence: TGCAGCGTGAACAGGTTTAGCACAGATACGCAGTATTTT. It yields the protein CSVNRFSTDTQYF.

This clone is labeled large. CDR3 bases: TGCGCCAGCAGTGATAGCGGGGGGCGCACAGATACGCAGTATTTT. It yields the protein CASSDSGGRTDTQYF. The genes are TRBV10-2 and TRBJ2-3; 10 bases are a match to TRBD2. J gave up 1 base and V 3 bases, and 1 base lay outside the gene matches. The CDR3 is made up of 15 amino acids. The germline gives CDR1 WSHSY, CDR2 SAAADI.

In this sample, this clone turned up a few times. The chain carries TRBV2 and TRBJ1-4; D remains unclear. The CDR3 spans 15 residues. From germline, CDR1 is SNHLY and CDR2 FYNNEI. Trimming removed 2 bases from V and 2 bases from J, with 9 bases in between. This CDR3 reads CASSEMALTNEKLFF. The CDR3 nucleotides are TGTGCCAGCAGTGAAATGGCCCTGACTAATGAAAAACTGTTTTTT.

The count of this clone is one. CDR3 nucleotides: TGTGCCAGCAGTAGAGATCAGGGGCCCGGGGAGACCCAGTACTTC. Its protein is CASSRDQGPGETQYF. The rearrangement joins TRBV2 to TRBJ2-5, with TRBD1 as a possible D gene (6 bases). Germline assignment: CDR1 SNHLY and CDR2 FYNNEI. The V and J ends lost 5 bases and 5 bases respectively, with 18 bases between them. The length of the CDR3 is 15 residues.

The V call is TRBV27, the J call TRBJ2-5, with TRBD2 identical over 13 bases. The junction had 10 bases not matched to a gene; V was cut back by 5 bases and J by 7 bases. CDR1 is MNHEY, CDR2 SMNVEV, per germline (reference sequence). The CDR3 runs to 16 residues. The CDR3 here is CASSTTSGGVPWTQYF. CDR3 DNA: TGTGCCAGCAGTACCACTAGCGGGGGGGTCCCGTGGACCCAGTACTTC.